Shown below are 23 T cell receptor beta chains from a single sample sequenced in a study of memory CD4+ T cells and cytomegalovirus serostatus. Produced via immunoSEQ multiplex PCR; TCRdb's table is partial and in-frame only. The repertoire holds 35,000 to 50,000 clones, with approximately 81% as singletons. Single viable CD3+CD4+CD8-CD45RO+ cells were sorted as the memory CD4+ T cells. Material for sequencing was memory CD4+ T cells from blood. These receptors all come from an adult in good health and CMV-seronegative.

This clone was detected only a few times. CDR3 nucleotides: TGTGCCAGCGTCCGCGGGACAGGCGAAGACCGGCAGTACTTC. Translating gives CASVRGTGEDRQYF. The chain employs TRBV6-1 and TRBJ2-7; 8 bases line up with TRBD1. The CDR3 totals 14 residues. The J segment lost 9 bases and the V segment lost 8 bases, leaving 15 bases of the junction unmatched. Germline V gives CDR1 MNHNS, CDR2 SASEGT.

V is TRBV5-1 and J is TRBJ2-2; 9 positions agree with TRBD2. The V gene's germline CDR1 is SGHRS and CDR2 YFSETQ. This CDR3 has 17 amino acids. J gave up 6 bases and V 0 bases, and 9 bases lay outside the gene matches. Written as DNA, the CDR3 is TGCGCCAGCAGCTTGGCCAGAGGGAGCGGGAGGCCCGGGGAGCTGTTTTTT. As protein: CASSLARGSGRPGELFF.

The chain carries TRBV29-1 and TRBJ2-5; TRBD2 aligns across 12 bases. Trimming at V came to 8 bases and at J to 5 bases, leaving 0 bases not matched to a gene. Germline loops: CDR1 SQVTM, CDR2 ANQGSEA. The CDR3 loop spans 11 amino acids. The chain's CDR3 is CSTSGRETQYF. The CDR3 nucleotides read TGCAGCACTAGCGGGAGGGAGACCCAGTACTTC.

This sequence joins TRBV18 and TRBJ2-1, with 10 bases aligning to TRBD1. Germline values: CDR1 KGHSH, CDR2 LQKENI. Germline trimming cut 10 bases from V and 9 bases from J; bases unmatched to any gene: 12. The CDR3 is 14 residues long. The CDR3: CATTANRDRGEQFF. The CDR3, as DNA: TGTGCCACCACGGCTAACCGGGACAGGGGTGAGCAGTTCTTC. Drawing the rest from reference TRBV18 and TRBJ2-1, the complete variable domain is NAGVMQNPRHLVRRRGQEARLRCSPMKGHSHVYWYRQLPEEGLKFMVYLQKENIIDESGMPKERFSAEFPKEGPSILRIQQVVRGDSAAYFCATTANRDRGEQFFGPGTRLTVL.

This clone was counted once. The CDR3, as DNA: TGTGCCAGCAGCCCACAGGGGACGGGCAATCAGCCCCAGCATTTT. Residues: CASSPQGTGNQPQHF. The rearrangement uses TRBV5-8 and TRBJ1-5; TRBD1 aligns across 7 bases. Germline values: CDR1 SGHTS, CDR2 YDEGEE. J lost 2 bases, V lost 4 bases, and 6 bases had no gene match. The CDR3 length is 15 residues.

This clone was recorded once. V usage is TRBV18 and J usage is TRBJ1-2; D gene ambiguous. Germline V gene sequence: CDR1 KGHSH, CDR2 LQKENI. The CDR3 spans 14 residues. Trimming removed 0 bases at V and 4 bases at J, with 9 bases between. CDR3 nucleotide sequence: TGTGCCAGCTCACCACCATTACTGTCCTATGGCTACACCTTC. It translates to CASSPPLLSYGYTF.

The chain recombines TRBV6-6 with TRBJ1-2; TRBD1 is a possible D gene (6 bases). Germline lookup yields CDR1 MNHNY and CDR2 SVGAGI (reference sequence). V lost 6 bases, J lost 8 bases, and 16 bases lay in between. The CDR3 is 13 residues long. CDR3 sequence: CASSRPLGQGYTF. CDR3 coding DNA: TGTGCCAGCAGCCGGCCTCTTGGACAGGGCTACACCTTC.

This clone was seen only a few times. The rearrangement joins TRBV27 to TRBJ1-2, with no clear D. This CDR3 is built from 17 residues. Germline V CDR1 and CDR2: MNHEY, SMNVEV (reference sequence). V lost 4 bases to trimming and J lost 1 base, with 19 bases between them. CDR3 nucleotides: TGTGCCAGCAGTTCCCAATTGACCTCCGTAGGTAACTATGGCTACACCTTC. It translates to CASSSQLTSVGNYGYTF.

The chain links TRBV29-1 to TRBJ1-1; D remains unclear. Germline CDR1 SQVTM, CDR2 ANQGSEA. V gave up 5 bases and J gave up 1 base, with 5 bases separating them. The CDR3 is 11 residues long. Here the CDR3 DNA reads TGCAGCGTTTCGGAGAACACTGAAGCTTTCTTT. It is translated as CSVSENTEAFF.

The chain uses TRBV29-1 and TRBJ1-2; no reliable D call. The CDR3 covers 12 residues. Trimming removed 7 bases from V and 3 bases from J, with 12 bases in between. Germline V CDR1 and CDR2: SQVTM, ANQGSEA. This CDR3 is CSAREVHYGYTF. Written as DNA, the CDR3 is TGCAGCGCCCGGGAGGTTCACTATGGCTACACCTTC.

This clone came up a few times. As DNA, the CDR3 is TGTGCCAGCAGCGTCGGACTAGCGGGCAGGGGGGAGACCCAGTACTTC. This sequence encodes CASSVGLAGRGETQYF. This rearrangement joins TRBV11-2 to TRBJ2-5; the match to TRBD2 covers 11 bases. CDR1 SGHAT and CDR2 FQNNGV come from the germline V gene. The J segment lost 5 bases and the V segment lost 5 bases, leaving 10 bases of the junction unmatched. The CDR3 spans 16 residues.

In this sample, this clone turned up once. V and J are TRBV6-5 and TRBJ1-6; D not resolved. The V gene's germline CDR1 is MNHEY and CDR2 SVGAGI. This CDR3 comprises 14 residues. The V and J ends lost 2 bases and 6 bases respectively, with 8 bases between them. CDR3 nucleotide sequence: TGTGCCAGCAGTTACGAGAGAAGTAATTCACCCCTCCACTTT. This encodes CASSYERSNSPLHF.

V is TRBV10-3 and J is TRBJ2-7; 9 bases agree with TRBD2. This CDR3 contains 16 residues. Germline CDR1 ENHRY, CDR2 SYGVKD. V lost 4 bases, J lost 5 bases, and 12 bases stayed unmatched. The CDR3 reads CAISAGGRALGHEQYF. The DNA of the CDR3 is TGTGCCATCAGTGCTGGCGGGAGGGCCTTAGGTCACGAGCAGTACTTC.

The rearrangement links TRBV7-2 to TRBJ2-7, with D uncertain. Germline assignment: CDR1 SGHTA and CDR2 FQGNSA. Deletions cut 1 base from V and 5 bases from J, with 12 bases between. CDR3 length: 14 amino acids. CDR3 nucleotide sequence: TGTGCCAGCAGCTTAGACTTAACATACCACGAGCAGTACTTC. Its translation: CASSLDLTYHEQYF.

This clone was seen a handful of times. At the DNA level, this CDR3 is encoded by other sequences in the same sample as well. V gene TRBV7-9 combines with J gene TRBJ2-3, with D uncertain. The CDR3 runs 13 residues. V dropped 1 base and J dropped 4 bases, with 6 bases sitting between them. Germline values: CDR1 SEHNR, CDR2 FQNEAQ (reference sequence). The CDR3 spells CASSLGGADTQYF. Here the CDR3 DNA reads TGTGCCAGCAGCTTAGGTGGGGCAGATACGCAGTATTTT.

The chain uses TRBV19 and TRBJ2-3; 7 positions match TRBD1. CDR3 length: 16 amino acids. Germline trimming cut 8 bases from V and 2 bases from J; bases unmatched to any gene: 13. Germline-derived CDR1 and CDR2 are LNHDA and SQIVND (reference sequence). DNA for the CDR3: TGTGCCAGTCGCGATCAGGGGGAAACACTCACAGATACGCAGTATTTT. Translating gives CASRDQGETLTDTQYF.

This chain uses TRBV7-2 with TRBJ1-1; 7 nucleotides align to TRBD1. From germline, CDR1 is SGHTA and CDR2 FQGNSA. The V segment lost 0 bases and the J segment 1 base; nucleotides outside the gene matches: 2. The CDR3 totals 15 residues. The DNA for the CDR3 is TGTGCCAGCAGCTTAGCGGGACAGACGAACACTGAAGCTTTCTTT. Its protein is CASSLAGQTNTEAFF.

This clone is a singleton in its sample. This chain's CDR3 is CASSESVGDYNEQFF. The CDR3, as DNA: TGCGCCAGCAGTGAATCGGTGGGAGACTACAATGAGCAGTTCTTC. This rearrangement joins TRBV10-1 to TRBJ2-1; TRBD2 might be the D (5 bases). This CDR3 contains 15 residues. CDR1 WNHNN and CDR2 SYGVQD come from the germline V gene (reference sequence). V was pared by 3 bases and J by 3 bases, with 12 bases between.

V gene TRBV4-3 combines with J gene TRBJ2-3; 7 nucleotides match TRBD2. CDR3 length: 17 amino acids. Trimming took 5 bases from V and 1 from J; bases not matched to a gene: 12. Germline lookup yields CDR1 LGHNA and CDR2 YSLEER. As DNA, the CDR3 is TGCGCCAGCAGCGATTATCCCGGGACTACGGGCACAGATACGCAGTATTTT. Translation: CASSDYPGTTGTDTQYF.

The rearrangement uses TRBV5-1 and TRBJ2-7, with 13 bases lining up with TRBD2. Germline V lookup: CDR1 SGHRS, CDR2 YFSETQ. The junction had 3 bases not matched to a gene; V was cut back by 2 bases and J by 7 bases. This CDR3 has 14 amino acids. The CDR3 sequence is CASSLGLAGAEQYF. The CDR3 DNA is TGCGCCAGCAGCTTAGGACTAGCGGGAGCTGAGCAGTACTTC.

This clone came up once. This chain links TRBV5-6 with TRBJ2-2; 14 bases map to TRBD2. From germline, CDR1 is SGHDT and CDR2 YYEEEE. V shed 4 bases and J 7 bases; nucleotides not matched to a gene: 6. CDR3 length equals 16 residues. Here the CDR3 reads CASSPGTSGRGGELFF. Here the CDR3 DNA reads TGTGCCAGCAGCCCCGGGACTAGCGGGAGAGGCGGGGAGCTGTTTTTT.

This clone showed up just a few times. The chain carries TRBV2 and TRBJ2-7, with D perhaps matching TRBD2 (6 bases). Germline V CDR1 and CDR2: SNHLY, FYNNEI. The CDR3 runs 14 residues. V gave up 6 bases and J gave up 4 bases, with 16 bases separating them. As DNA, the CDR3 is TGTGCCAGCAGCTCGAAGATGGCGGGGTACGAGCAGTACTTC. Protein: CASSSKMAGYEQYF.

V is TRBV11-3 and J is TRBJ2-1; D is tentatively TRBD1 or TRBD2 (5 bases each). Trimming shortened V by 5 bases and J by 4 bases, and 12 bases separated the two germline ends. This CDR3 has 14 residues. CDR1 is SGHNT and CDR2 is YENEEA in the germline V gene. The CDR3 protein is CASSAGTEYNEQFF. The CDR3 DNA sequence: TGTGCCAGCAGCGCCGGGACGGAGTACAATGAGCAGTTCTTC. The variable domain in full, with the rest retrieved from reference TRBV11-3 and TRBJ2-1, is EAGVVQSPRYKIIEKKQPVAFWCNPISGHNTLYWYLQNLGQGPELLIRYENEEAVDDSQLPKDRFSAERLKGVDSTLKIQPAELGDSAVYLCASSAGTEYNEQFFGPGTRLTVL.